Below, one T cell receptor beta chain is given with its context. These data come from a study of shared clonotypes between healthy human individuals. The CDR3 extends over 14 amino acids. Trimming cost V 5 bases and J 5 bases; bases outside gene matches: 7. Germline lookup yields CDR1 SGHNT and CDR2 YENEEA. Libraries were prepared by immunoSEQ multiplex PCR; TCRdb keeps only in-frame clonotypes and omits some of them. The table lists approximately 500,000 clones, around 73% of them singletons. The sequenced material came from PBMCs. The receptor comes from a woman between 40 and 50 years old in good health. Some clones in this sample may be carry-over from other donors' samples. The chain employs TRBV11-3 and TRBJ2-5, with 8 bases matching TRBD1. CDR3 nucleotides: TGTGCCAGCAGCCCCGGACAGGGTTGGGAGACCCAGTACTTC. Translated: CASSPGQGWETQYF.